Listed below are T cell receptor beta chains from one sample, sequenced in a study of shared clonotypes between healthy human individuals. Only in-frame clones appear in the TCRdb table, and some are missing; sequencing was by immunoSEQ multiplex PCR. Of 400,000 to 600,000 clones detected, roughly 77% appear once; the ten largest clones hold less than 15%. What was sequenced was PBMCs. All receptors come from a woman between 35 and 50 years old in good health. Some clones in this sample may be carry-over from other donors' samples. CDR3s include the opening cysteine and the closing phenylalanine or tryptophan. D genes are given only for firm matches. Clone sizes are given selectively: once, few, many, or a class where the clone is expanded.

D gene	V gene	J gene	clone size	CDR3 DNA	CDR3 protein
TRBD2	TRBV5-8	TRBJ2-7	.	TGTGCCAGCAGCCCTGGACTAGCGGTTGCCTACGAGCAGTACTTC	CASSPGLAVAYEQYF
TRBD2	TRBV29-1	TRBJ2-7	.	TGCAGCGTTGAACCGGGACTAGCGGAGCTATACGAGCAGTACTTC	CSVEPGLAELYEQYF
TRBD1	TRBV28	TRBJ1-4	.	TGTGCCAGCAGCCCTATGGACAGGGGACCTAATGAAAAACTGTTTTTT	CASSPMDRGPNEKLFF
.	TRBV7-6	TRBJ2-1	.	TGTGCCAGCAGTACGACAGGGAGGAATGAGCAGTTCTTC	CASSTTGRNEQFF
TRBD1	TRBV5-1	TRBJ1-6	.	TGCGCCAGCAGCTCGGGACAGGGGGCAACACCCCTCCACTTT	CASSSGQGATPLHF
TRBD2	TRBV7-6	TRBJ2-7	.	TGTGCCAGCAGCTTAGGGACTAGCGGGAGGCGCGACGAGCAGTACTTC	CASSLGTSGRRDEQYF
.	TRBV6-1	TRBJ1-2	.	TGTGCCAGCAGTGTCGGGACGGATTATGGCTACACCTTC	CASSVGTDYGYTF
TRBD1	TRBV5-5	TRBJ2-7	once	TGTGCCAGCAGCCCCACAGGGGGGTGGAACGAGCAGTACTTC	CASSPTGGWNEQYF
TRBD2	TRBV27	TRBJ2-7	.	TGTGCCAGCAGCCAAGGGACTAGCGGGAGAGGCGAGCAGTACTTC	CASSQGTSGRGEQYF
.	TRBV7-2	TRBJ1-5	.	TGTGCCAGCAGCGACCTACAATGGGGCCGGGGTCAGCCCCAGCATTTT	CASSDLQWGRGQPQHF
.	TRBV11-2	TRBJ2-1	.	TGTGCCAGCAGCTTTGGGAGCTCCTACAATGAGCAGTTCTTC	CASSFGSSYNEQFF
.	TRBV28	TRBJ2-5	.	TGTGCCAGCACGGTTGAGACCCAGTACTTC	CASTVETQYF
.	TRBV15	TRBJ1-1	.	TGTGCCACCAGTCATAGGGGTAACACTGAAGCTTTCTTT	CATSHRGNTEAFF
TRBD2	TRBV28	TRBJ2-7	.	TGTGCCAGCAGTTCGCCAGCGGGAAGGGAGCAGTACTTC	CASSSPAGREQYF
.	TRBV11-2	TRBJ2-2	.	TGTGCCAGCAGACCTATACAGGGCGCCGGGGAGCTGTTTTTT	CASRPIQGAGELFF
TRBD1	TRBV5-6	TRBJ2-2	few	TGTGCCAGCAGCTTGTTGATTGGACAGGGGGCAAGCACCGGGGAGCTGTTTTTT	CASSLLIGQGASTGELFF
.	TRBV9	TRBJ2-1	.	TGTGCCAGCAGCGTAGGCAGGTACAATGAGCAGTTCTTC	CASSVGRYNEQFF
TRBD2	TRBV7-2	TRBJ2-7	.	TGTGCCAGCAGCCCCTATCGGGAGGTGTACGAGCAGTACTTC	CASSPYREVYEQYF
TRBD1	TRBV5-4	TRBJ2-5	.	TGTGCCAGCAGCACCATCGGACAGGGGTGGGAGACCCAGTACTTC	CASSTIGQGWETQYF
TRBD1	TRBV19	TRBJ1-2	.	TGTGCCAGTAGTTCGCAGACAGGGGGCTATGGCTACACCTTC	CASSSQTGGYGYTF
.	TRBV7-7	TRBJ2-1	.	TGTGCCAGCAGCTCCCGTACGGGGGGCGGTGAGCAGTTCTTC	CASSSRTGGGEQFF
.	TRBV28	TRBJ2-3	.	TGTGCCAGCAGTTTATCCCGGGTAGCAGATACGCAGTATTTT	CASSLSRVADTQYF
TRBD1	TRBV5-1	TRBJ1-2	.	TGCGCCAGCAGCCCGCGAGGGGACAGTCAGGGCGGCTACACCTTC	CASSPRGDSQGGYTF
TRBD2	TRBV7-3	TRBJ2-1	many	TGTGCCAGCAGCCAGGAGGGCGGGAGTGGCAATGAGCAGTTCTTC	CASSQEGGSGNEQFF
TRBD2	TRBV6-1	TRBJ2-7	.	TGTGCCAGCAGTGAGGGGGTAGCGGGAGGGCCAACCCACGAGCAGTACTTC	CASSEGVAGGPTHEQYF
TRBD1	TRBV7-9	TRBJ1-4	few	TGTGCCAGCAGCTCGGACAGGGTCGAGGTAGTGGAAAAACTGTTTTTT	CASSSDRVEVVEKLFF
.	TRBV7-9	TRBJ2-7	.	TGTGCCAGCAGCTTAACTGCGGGCGAGCAGTACTTC	CASSLTAGEQYF
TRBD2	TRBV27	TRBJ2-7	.	TGTGCCAGCTGGGGGGGTTACGAGCAGTACTTC	CASWGGYEQYF
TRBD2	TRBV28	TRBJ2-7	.	TGTGCCAGCAGTTTAACTAGCGGGAGCCTTTTGAACGAGCAGTACTTC	CASSLTSGSLLNEQYF
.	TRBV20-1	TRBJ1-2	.	TGCAGCACTTATATAAACTATGGCTACACCTTC	CSTYINYGYTF
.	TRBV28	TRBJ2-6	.	TGTGCCAGCAGTTCCAGGGGCGGTGGGGCCAACGTCCTGACTTTC	CASSSRGGGANVLTF
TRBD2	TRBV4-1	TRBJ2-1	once	TGCGCCAGCAGCCAAGAAGGAACTAGCGGGGCCAATGAGCAGTTCTTC	CASSQEGTSGANEQFF
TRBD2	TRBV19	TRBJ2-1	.	TGTGCCAGTAGTCCCCAGCGGGAGGTTCTCAATGAGCAGTTCTTC	CASSPQREVLNEQFF
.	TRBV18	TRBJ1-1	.	TGTGCCAGCTCACCACCAAACAGCATGAACACTGAAGCTTTCTTT	CASSPPNSMNTEAFF
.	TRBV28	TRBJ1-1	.	TGTGCCATCCACGCCTACAGGGAGGGGAACACTGAAGCTTTCTTT	CAIHAYREGNTEAFF
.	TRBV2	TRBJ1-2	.	TGTGCCAGCGGTCGCGGAAACTATGGCTACACCTTC	CASGRGNYGYTF
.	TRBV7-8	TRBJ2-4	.	TGTGCCAGCAGCCACGGTCGGACCACGGGGCGAAACATTCAGTACTTC	CASSHGRTTGRNIQYF